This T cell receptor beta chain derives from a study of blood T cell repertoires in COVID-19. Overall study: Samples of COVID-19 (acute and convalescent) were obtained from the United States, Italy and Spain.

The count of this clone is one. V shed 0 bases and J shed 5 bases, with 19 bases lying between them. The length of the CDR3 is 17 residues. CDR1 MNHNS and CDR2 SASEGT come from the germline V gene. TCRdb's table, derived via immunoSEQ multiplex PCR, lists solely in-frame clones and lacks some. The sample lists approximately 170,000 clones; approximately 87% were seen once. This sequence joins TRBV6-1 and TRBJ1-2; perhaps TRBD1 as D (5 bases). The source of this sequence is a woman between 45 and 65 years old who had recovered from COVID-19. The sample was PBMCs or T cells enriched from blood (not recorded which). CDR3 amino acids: CASSEALSKPGSYGYTF. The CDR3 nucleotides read TGTGCCAGCAGTGAAGCGCTAAGTAAGCCAGGGTCATATGGCTACACCTTC.